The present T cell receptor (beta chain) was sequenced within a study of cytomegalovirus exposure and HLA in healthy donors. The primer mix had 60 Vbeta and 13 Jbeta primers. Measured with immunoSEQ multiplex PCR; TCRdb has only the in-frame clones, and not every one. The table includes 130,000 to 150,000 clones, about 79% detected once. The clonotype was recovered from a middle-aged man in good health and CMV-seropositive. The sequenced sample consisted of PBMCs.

CDR3 coding DNA: TGTGCCAGCAGCAGTCGACTAGCGGGGGGAAACATTCAGTACTTC. This codes for CASSSRLAGGNIQYF. The chain carries TRBV11-2 and TRBJ2-4; TRBD2 agrees at 13 bases. The CDR3 has 15 residues. The V segment lost 5 bases and the J segment 6 bases; nucleotides outside the gene matches: 4. Germline V lookup: CDR1 SGHAT, CDR2 FQNNGV.